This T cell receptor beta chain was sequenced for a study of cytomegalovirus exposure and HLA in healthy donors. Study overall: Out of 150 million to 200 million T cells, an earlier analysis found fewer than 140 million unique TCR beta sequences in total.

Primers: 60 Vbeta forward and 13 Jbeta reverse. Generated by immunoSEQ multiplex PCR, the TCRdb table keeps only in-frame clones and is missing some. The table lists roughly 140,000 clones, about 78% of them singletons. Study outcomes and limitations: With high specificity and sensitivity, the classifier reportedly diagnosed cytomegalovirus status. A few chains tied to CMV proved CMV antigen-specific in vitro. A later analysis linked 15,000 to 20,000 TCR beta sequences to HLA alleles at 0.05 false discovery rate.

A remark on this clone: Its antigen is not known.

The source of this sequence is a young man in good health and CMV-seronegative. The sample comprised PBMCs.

In DNA form, the CDR3 reads TGTGCCACCAGCACCGGGACAGACTATGGCTACACCTTC. Protein product: CATSTGTDYGYTF. The chain uses TRBV15 and TRBJ1-2; TRBD1 agrees at 7 bases. This CDR3 has 13 residues. J gave up 3 bases and V 4 bases, and 2 bases lay outside the gene matches. Germline V CDR1 and CDR2: LNHNV, YYDKDF (reference sequence).